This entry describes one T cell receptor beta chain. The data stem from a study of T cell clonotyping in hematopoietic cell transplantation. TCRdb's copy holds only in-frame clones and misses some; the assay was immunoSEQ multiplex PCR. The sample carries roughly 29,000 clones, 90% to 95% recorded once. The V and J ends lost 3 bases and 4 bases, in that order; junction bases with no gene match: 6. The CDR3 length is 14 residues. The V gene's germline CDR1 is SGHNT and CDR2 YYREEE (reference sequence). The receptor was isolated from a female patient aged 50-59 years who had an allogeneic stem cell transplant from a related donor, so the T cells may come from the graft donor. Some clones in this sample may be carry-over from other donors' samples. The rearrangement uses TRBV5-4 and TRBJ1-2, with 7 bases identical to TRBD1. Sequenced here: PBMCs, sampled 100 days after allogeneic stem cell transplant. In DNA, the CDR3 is TGTGCCAGCAGCTGGGGGGACAGCCCCTATGGCTACACCTTC. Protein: CASSWGDSPYGYTF.